The clone carrying this T cell receptor (beta chain) has only a few counts. The entry originates in a study of blood T cell repertoires in COVID-19. As processed by the authors: Scientists estimated how many nucleated cells there were by amplifying reference gene primers. TCRdb keeps only in-frame clones here, not all; method: immunoSEQ multiplex PCR. The V and J calls and clone size come from that table; D and trimming were worked out from the DNA. There are more than 150,000 clones in the sample; 80% to 85% occur only once, and 2.9% lies in the top ten. The V end lost 0 bases, the J end lost 3 bases, and 13 bases lay between the germline ends. Germline loops: CDR1 SGDLS, CDR2 YYNGEE. The CDR3 runs to 15 residues.

Material for sequencing was peripheral blood. The receptor was isolated from a woman aged 55-69 years with acute or convalescent COVID-19. The gene calls are TRBV9 and TRBJ2-7; D possibly corresponds to TRBD1 (5 bases). The CDR3 loop reads CASSVEGALGYEQYF. Here the CDR3 DNA reads TGTGCCAGCAGCGTAGAAGGGGCATTAGGCTACGAGCAGTACTTC.